The 10 T cell receptor beta chains listed next were all sequenced from one sample in a study of human T cells and chemical hapten exposure. TCRdb redid the calling of the RACE reads with MiXCR, one entry per CDR3 protein. The repertoire has fewer than 70,000 distinct CDR3 sequences, about a tenth of them found once; the top ten carry over 4%. Noted time point: pre-sensitization, week 0. Treatment of the sample: therapeutic diphenylcyclopropenone sensitization with weekly scalp DPC. The sequences come from whole blood, collected in connection with sensitization to the hapten diphenylcyclopropenone (DPC). The receptor source for this set is a woman aged 50 to 65 with alopecia areata. Some clones in this sample may be carry-over from other donors' samples.

The chain has TRBV24-1 and TRBJ2-1, with D possibly TRBD2 on 5 matching bases. V lost 2 bases and J lost 6, with 13 bases in between. CDR3 length: 15 amino acids. Germline V lookup: CDR1 KGHDR, CDR2 SFDVKD. The CDR3, as DNA: TGTGCCACCAGTGATTCTCGACTAAGATCCAATGAGCAGTTCTTC. Amino acids: CATSDSRLRSNEQFF.

V gene TRBV9 combines with J gene TRBJ2-4, with D tentatively TRBD1 (5 bases). CDR1 is SGDLS and CDR2 is YYNGEE in the germline V gene. With 4 bases removed from V and 4 bases from J, the gap between germline ends came to 12 bases. The CDR3 extends over 14 amino acids. Here the CDR3 reads CASSPQGVKNIQYF. As DNA, the CDR3 is TGTGCCAGCAGCCCACAAGGGGTGAAAAACATTCAGTACTTC.

This clonotype has ten or more counts. The genes are TRBV5-1 and TRBJ2-1; TRBD2 aligns across 12 bases. The J segment lost 1 base and the V segment lost 2 bases, leaving 4 bases of the junction unmatched. Per germline, CDR1 SGHRS and CDR2 YFSETQ. CDR3 size: 17 residues. CDR3 residues: CASSFRLAGASYNEQFF. The CDR3 DNA sequence: TGCGCCAGCAGCTTCCGACTAGCGGGAGCGTCCTACAATGAGCAGTTCTTC.

This clonotype came up many times. The chain has TRBV5-6 and TRBJ1-1, with unresolved D. V lost 0 bases and J 5 bases, leaving 11 bases between the germline ends. Germline CDR1 is SGHDT and CDR2 is YYEEEE. The CDR3 is made up of 14 amino acids. The DNA for the CDR3 is TGTGCCAGCAGCTTGGTCGGCCCAGCGACTGAAGCTTTCTTT. The encoded protein is CASSLVGPATEAFF. Full variable domain (remainder filled in from reference TRBV5-6 and TRBJ1-1): DAGVTQSPTHLIKTRGQQVTLRCSPKSGHDTVSWYQQALGQGPQFIFQYYEEEERQRGNFPDRFSGHQFPNYSSELNVNALLLGDSALYLCASSLVGPATEAFFGQGTRLTVV.

This clonotype was found many times. V and J are TRBV5-1 and TRBJ1-1; D is unresolved. Trimming shortened V by 0 bases and J by 1 base, and 10 bases separated the two germline ends. Germline V lookup: CDR1 SGHRS, CDR2 YFSETQ. The CDR3 contains 15 residues. The CDR3 coding sequence is TGCGCCAGCAGCTTGGACTCAAGCTCGAACACTGAAGCTTTCTTT. Protein product: CASSLDSSSNTEAFF. Combining the CDR3 with reference TRBV5-1 and TRBJ1-1 gives the whole variable domain KAGVTQTPRYLIKTRGQQVTLSCSPISGHRSVSWYQQTPGQGLQFLFEYFSETQRNKGNFPGRFSGRQFSNSRSEMNVSTLELGDSALYLCASSLDSSSNTEAFFGQGTRLTVV.

The chain combines TRBV3-1 with TRBJ1-2; maybe TRBD1 (5 bases). The V gene's germline CDR1 is LGHDT and CDR2 YNNKEL (reference sequence). Trimming took 0 bases from V and 8 from J, leaving 13 bases between them. The CDR3 spans 14 residues. CDR3 in DNA: TGTGCCAGCAGCCAAGATATTCACAGGACCGGCTACACCTTC. It codes for CASSQDIHRTGYTF.

Remarks on this clonotype: A much larger clone differs by one base, so this may be a read error. The J gene is TRBJ2-2, the V gene TRBV19; 9 bases align to TRBD2. The germline V gene encodes CDR1 LNHDA and CDR2 SQIVND (reference sequence). The CDR3 has 15 amino acids. The CDR3 DNA reads TGTGCCAGTAGTACCCTAGCGGGAAGAACCGGGGAGCTGTCTTTT. It specifies CASSTLAGRTGELSF.

V usage is TRBV7-2 and J usage is TRBJ1-2; D gene uncertain. This CDR3 contains 14 residues. Between the trimmed V and J ends, which lost 1 base and 2 bases, there was a span of 8 bases. Germline V gives CDR1 SGHTA, CDR2 FQGNSA. CDR3 sequence: CASSLEVRNYGYTF. The CDR3 DNA follows: TGTGCCAGCAGCTTAGAGGTCAGAAACTATGGCTACACCTTC.

V is TRBV7-6 and J is TRBJ1-6; 7 nucleotides match TRBD1. Trimming cost V 3 bases and J 10 bases; bases outside gene matches: 9. From germline, CDR1 is SGHVS and CDR2 FNYEAQ. The CDR3 contains 15 residues. CDR3 loop: CASSLNRAGGSPLHF. CDR3 nucleotides: TGTGCCAGCAGCTTGAATAGGGCAGGGGGATCACCCCTCCACTTT.

The V gene is TRBV7-2, the J gene TRBJ1-2; D is ambiguous. CDR3 length equals 12 residues. V lost 2 bases and J 8 bases, leaving 9 bases between the germline ends. Germline V CDR1 and CDR2: SGHTA, FQGNSA. The DNA of the CDR3 is TGTGCCAGCAGCTTAAAGACTGCAGGCTACACCTTC. Translating gives CASSLKTAGYTF.